This T cell receptor (beta chain) was captured by sequencing in a study of response to subunit inactivated influenza vaccine. TCRdb passed the RT-PCR reads through MiXCR, listing each CDR3 protein once. Counted here are 500,000 to 600,000 distinct CDR3 sequences, over 10% occurring once; the ten biggest clones make up under 15%. Germline V CDR1 and CDR2: SGHVS, FQNEAQ. The CDR3 is 15 amino acids. V was clipped by 5 bases and J by 5 bases; unmatched bases: 10. The chain joins TRBV7-8 to TRBJ2-5, with 8 bases fitting TRBD2. This TCR was sampled from a man aged 45 to 65 who received an inactivated influenza vaccine. Here the sequenced sample was PBMCs from blood, taken roughly 46 days after vaccination. The CDR3 nucleotides read TGTGCCAGCAGCGCTAGCGGGCTGGCGTGGGAGACCCAGTACTTC. Translating it yields CASSASGLAWETQYF.